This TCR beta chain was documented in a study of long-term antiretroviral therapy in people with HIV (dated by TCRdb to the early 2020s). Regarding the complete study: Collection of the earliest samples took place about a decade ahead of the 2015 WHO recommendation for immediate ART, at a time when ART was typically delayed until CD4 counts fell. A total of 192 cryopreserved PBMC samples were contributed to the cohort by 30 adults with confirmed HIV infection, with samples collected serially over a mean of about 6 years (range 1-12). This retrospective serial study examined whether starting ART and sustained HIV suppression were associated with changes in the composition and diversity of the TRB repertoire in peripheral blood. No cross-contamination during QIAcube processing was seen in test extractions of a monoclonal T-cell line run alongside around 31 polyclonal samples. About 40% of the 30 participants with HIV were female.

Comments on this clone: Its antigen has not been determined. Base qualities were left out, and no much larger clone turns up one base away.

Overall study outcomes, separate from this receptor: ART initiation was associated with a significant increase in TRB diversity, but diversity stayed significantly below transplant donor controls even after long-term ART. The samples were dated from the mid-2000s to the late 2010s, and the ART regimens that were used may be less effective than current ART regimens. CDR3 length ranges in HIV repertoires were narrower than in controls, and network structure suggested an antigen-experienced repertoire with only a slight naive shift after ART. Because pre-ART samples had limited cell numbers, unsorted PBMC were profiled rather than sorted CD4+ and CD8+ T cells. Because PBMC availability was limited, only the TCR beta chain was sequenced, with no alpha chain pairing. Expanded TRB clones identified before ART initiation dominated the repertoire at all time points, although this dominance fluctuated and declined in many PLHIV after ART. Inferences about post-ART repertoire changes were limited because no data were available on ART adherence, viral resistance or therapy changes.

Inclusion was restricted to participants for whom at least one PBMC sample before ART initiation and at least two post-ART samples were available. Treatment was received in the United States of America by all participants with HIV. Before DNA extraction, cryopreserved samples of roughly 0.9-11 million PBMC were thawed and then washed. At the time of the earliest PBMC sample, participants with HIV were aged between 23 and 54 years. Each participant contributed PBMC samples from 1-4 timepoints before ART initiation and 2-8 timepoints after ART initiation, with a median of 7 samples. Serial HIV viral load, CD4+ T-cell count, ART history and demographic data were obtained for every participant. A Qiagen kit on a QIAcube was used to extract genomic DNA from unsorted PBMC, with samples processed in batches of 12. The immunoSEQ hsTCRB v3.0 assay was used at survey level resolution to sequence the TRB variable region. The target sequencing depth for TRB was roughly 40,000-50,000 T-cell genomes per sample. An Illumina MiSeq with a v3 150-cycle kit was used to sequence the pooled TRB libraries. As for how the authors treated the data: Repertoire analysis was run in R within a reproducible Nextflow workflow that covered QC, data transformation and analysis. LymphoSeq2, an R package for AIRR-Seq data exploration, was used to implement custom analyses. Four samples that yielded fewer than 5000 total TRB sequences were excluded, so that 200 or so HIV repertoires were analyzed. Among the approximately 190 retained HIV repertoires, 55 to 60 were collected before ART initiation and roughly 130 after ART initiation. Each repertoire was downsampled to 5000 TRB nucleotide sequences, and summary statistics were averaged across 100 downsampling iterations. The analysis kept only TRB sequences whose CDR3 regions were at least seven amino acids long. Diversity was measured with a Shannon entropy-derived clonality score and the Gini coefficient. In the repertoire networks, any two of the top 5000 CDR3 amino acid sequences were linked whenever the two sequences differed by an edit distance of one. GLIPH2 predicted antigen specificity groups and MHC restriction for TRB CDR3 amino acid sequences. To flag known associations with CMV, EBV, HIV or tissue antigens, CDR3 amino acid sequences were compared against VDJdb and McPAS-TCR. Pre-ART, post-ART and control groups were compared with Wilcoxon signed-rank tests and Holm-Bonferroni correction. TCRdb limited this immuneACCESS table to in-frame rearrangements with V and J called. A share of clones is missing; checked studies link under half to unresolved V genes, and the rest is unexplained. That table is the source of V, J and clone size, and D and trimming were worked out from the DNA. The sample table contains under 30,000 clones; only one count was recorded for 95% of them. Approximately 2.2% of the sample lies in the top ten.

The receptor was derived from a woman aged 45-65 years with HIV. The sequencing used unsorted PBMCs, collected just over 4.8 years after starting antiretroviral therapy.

The sequenced DNA: TGCGCCAGCAGCCCAGGATCGGGACCATCCTACAATGAGCAGTTCTTC. It translates to CASSPGSGPSYNEQFF. Here the chain combines TRBV4-1 and TRBJ2-1; the D segment may tentatively be TRBD1 or TRBD2, each giving 5 matched bases. The CDR3, from cysteine to phenylalanine, totals 16 residues. Just the 48-base CDR3 DNA is kept, in frame starting at base 1. Trimming at the junction amounts to 4 bases on V and 1 base on J, and the germline ends lie 14 bases apart. The germline V gene supplies CDR1 MGHRA and CDR2 YSYEKL.